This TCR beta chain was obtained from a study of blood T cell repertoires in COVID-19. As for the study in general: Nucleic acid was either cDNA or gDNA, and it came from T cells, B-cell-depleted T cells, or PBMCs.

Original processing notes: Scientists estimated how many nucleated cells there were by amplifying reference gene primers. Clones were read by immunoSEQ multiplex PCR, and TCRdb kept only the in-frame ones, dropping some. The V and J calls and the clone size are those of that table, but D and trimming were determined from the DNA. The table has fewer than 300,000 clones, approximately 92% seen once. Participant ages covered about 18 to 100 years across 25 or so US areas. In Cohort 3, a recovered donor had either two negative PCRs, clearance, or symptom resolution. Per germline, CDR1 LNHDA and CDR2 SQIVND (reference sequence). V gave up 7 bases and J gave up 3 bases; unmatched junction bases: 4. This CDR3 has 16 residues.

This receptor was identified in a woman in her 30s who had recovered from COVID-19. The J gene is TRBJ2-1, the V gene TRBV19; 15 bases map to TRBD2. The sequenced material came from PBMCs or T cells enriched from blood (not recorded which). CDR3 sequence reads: CASIGTSGGFYNEQFF. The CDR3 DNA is TGTGCCAGTATCGGGACTAGCGGGGGGTTCTACAATGAGCAGTTCTTC.